These T cell receptor beta chains were read from a single sample in a study of T cell changes during pregnancy in multiple sclerosis. Assay used: immunoSEQ multiplex PCR; TCRdb lists only in-frame clones, some missing. Among some 99,000 clones, roughly 92% were seen once, and the ten largest hold around 0.99%. The sample here was peripheral blood, taken after pregnancy. The receptors were sampled from a female donor with multiple sclerosis, enrolled in a pregnancy study. CDR3s include the opening cysteine and the closing phenylalanine or tryptophan.

v_gene	len	CDR3aa
TRBV27	14	CASSFGDSHYEQYF
TRBV2	13	CASSHRGRNEQYF
TRBV9	15	CASSVAGLAGDTQYF
TRBV14	15	CASSQDVTGQGTQYF
TRBV11-2	14	CASSLGGGKETQYF
TRBV19	11	CASRYILGYTF
TRBV4-3	15	CASSQDLGTGGEQYF
TRBV27	15	CASSLGLAPSYEQYF
TRBV5-1	17	CASSLDLGAGGLNEQYF
TRBV19	16	CASSNRDRFLKDGYTF
TRBV5-1	13	CASSPDLGKTQYF
TRBV5-5	13	CASSLGSTYEQYF
TRBV9	15	CASSPGQGVSYEQYF
TRBV19	15	CASSIVGRVPGELFF
TRBV6-1	15	CASRQGQDHFYGYTF
TRBV28	15	CASSLAGGLLYEQYF
TRBV15	17	CATSGFTGGWDKNIQYF
TRBV19	14	CASSTTTGYGGYTF
TRBV27	15	CASSLGADSTYEQYF
TRBV2	16	CASGGPGLAGRYEQFF
TRBV5-1	13	CASSLSLGGGQFF
TRBV2	13	CASSEEGDTEAFF
TRBV10-3	18	CAISGTPAGLARSYEQYF
TRBV9	15	CASSRTSVSYNEQFF
TRBV7-9	15	CASSTGTGPSTEAFF
TRBV19	14	CASSSGFFSYEQYF
TRBV7-9	15	CASSLGLGVDNEQFF
TRBV18	19	CASSPYKGQGTSGANVLTF
TRBV4-2	17	CASSPRRDLTEGDTQYF
TRBV30	14	CAWSSGTGNQPQHF
TRBV18	17	CASSPAGQGASTDTQYF
TRBV14	14	CASSPQGANTEAFF
TRBV7-8	13	CASSYNRAGELFF
TRBV19	14	CASSIGRTEETQYF
TRBV5-4	15	CASRARTSGEETQYF
TRBV9	15	CASSVVDSGQYGYTF
TRBV4-1	16	CASSQGTSGGQNIQYF
TRBV2	14	CASSRQGRAGELFF
TRBV19	16	CASGTWTGAMNTEAFF
TRBV21-1	17	CASSKVVRNLAKNIQYF
TRBV27	13	CASSFDSSYEQYF
TRBV19	15	CASSIQIFGPYEQYF
TRBV6-1	15	CASRYLAGEPYEQYF
TRBV11-2	15	CASSVQGPTRYGYTF
TRBV7-9	15	CASSRTAGVTDTQYF
TRBV5-4	14	CASSPTGSGNTIYF
TRBV28	19	CASSSLGQGASSGANVLTF
TRBV5-1	14	CASSSTGGQETQYF
TRBV9	17	CASSTRTSGVNTGELFF
TRBV5-4	13	CASSDSPNEKLFF
TRBV27	16	CASSFINRGPTDTQYF
TRBV13	15	CASSFGSLGTDTQYF